This T cell receptor beta chain was captured by sequencing in a study of blood T cell repertoires in COVID-19. Study details: COVID-19 samples, acute and convalescent, were from the United States, Italy and Spain. In each case, the material was cDNA or gDNA derived from T cells, B-cell-depleted T cells, or PBMCs.

Study processing details: The authors estimated nucleated cell counts from reference gene primer amplification. Assay used: immunoSEQ multiplex PCR; TCRdb lists only in-frame clones, some missing. That table furnishes V, J and clone size, whereas the DNA furnished D and trimming. The sample consists of 200,000 to 250,000 clones, about nine tenths of them appearing once. V gave up 2 bases and J gave up 2 bases, with 13 bases separating them. Germline CDR1 is SEHNR and CDR2 is FQNEAQ (reference sequence). The CDR3 consists of 15 residues. The sample was peripheral blood. This TCR came from a woman in her sixties who had recovered from COVID-19. The chain links TRBV7-9 to TRBJ2-7; possible D gene TRBD1, 5 bases. In nucleotides, the CDR3 is TGTGCCAGCAGCTTACGGTCAGGGCACACCTACGAGCAGTACTTC. The encoded protein is CASSLRSGHTYEQYF.